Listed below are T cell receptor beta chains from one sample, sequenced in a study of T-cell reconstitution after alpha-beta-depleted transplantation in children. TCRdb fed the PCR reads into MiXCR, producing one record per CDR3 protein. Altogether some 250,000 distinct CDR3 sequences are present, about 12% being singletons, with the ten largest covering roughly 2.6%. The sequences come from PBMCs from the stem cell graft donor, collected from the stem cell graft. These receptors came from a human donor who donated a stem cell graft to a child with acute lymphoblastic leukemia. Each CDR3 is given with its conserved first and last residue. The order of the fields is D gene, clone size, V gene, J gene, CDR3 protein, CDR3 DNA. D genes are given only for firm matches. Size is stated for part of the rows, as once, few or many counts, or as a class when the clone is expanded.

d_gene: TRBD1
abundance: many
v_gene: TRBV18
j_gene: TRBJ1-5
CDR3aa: CASSLTRLGQTDQPQHF
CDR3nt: TGTGCCAGCTCATTGACGAGGCTGGGACAGACGGATCAGCCCCAGCATTTT

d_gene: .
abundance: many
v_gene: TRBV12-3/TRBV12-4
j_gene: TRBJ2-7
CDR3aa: CASSRTVLVLEQYF
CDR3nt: TGTGCCAGCAGTCGGACCGTCTTGGTCCTCGAGCAGTACTTC

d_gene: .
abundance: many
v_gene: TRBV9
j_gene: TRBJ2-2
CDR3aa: CASSVALANTGELFF
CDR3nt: TGTGCCAGCAGCGTCGCCCTCGCGAACACCGGGGAGCTGTTTTTT

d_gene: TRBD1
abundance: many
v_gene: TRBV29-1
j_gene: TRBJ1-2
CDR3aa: CSVGDREMNGYTF
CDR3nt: TGCAGCGTGGGGGACAGGGAGATGAATGGCTACACCTTC

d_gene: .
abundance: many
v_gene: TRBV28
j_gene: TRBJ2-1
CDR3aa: CASTKEGGEQFF
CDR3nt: TGTGCCAGCACTAAAGAGGGGGGTGAGCAGTTCTTC

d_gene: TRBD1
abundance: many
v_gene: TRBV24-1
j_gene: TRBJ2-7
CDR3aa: CATSDARTGRGEQYF
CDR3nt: TGTGCCACCAGTGATGCTCGGACAGGGCGAGGCGAGCAGTACTTC

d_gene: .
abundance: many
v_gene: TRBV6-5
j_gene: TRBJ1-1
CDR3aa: CASSSWPAGLSYGTEAFF
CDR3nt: TGTGCCAGCAGTTCATGGCCAGCCGGTTTGAGCTATGGCACTGAAGCTTTCTTT

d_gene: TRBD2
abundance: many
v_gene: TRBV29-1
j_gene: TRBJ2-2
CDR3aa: CSVAWASGRTGELFF
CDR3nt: TGCAGCGTTGCATGGGCTAGCGGGAGAACCGGGGAGCTGTTTTTT

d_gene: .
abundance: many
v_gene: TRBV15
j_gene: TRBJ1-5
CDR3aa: CATSESLRLDQPQHF
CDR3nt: TGTGCCACCAGCGAGAGTTTGCGGTTGGATCAGCCCCAGCATTTT

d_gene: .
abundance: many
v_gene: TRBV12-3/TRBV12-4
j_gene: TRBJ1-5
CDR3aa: CASTRGFSGQPQHF
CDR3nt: TGTGCCAGCACCCGGGGGTTTTCGGGTCAGCCCCAGCATTTT

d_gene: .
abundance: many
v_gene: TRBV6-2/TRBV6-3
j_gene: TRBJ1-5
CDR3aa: CASSLWGNQPQHF
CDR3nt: TGTGCCAGCAGTCTCTGGGGCAATCAGCCCCAGCATTTT

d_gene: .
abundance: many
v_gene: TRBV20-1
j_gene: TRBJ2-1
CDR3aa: CSAPVAGSYNEQFF
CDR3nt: TGCAGTGCCCCCGTGGCGGGATCTTACAATGAGCAGTTCTTC

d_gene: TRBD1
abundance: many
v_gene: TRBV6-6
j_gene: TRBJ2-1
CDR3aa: CASSLTGRNEQFF
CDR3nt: TGTGCCAGCAGTCTGACAGGGAGAAATGAGCAGTTCTTC

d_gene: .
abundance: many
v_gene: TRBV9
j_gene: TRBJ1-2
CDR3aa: CASSPAGRSNYGYTF
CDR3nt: TGTGCCAGCAGCCCCGCGGGACGGAGTAACTATGGCTACACCTTC

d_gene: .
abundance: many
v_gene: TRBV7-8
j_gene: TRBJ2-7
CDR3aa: CASSLFWFGPSSYEQYF
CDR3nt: TGTGCCAGCAGCTTATTTTGGTTCGGCCCGAGCTCCTACGAGCAGTACTTC

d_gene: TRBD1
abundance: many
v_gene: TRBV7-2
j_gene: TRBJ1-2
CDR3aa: CASSLGRTGSDYTF
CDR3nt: TGTGCCAGCAGCTTAGGGAGGACAGGCTCAGACTACACCTTC

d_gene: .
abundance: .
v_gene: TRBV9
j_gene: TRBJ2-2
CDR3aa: CASSHLQANTGELFF
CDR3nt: TGTGCCAGCAGCCACCTCCAAGCGAACACCGGGGAGCTGTTTTTT

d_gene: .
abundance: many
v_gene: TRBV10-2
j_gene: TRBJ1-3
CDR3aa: CASSEWRIPGNTIYF
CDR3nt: TGCGCCAGCAGTGAGTGGAGGATACCTGGAAACACCATATATTTT

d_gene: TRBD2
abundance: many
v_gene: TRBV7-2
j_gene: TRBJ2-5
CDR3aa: CASSLGFAGEETQYF
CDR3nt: TGTGCCAGCAGCTTAGGTTTCGCGGGGGAAGAGACCCAGTACTTC

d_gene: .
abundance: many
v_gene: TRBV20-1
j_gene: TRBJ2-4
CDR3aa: CSARAKRFSKNIQYF
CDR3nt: TGCAGTGCTAGAGCGAAGCGCTTCTCCAAAAACATTCAGTACTTC

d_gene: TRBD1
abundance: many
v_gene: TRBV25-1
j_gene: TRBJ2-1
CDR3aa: CASSGFGQGQGGNSYNEQFF
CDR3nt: TGTGCCAGCAGTGGTTTCGGACAGGGGCAAGGGGGAAACTCCTACAATGAGCAGTTCTTC

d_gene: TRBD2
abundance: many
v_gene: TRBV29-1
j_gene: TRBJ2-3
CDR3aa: CSVDWGPSGGSTDTQYF
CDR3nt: TGCAGCGTTGATTGGGGTCCTAGCGGGGGTAGCACAGATACGCAGTATTTT

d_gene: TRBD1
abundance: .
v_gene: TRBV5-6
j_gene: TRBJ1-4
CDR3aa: CASSRRGTGVEKLFF
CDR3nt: TGTGCCAGCAGCCGGCGCGGGACAGGGGTTGAAAAACTGTTTTTT

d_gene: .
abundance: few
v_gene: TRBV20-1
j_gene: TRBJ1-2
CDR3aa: CSARLTGTQGNYGYTF
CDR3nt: TGCAGTGCTAGATTAACAGGGACCCAGGGGAACTATGGCTACACCTTC

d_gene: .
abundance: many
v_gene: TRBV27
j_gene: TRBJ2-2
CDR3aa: CASGVNTGELFF
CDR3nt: TGTGCCAGCGGCGTGAACACCGGGGAGCTGTTTTTT